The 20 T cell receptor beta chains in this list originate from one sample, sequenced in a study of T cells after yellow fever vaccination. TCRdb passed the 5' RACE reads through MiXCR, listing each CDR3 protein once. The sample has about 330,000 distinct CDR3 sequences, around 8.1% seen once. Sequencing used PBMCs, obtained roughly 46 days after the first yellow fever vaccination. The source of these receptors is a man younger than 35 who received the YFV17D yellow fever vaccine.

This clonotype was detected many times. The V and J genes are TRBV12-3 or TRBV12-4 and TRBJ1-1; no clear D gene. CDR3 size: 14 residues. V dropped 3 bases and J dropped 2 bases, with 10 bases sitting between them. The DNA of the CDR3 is TGTGCCAGCAGTTTGCAGGTTTTCAACACTGAAGCTTTCTTT. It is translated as CASSLQVFNTEAFF.

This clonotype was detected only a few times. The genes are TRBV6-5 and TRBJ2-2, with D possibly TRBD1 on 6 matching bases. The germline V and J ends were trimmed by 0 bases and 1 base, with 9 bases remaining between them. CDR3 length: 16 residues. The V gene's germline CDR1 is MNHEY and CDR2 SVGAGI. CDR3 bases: TGTGCCAGCAGTTACTCAGGGGGTGGGAACACCGGGGAGCTGTTTTTT. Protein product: CASSYSGGGNTGELFF.

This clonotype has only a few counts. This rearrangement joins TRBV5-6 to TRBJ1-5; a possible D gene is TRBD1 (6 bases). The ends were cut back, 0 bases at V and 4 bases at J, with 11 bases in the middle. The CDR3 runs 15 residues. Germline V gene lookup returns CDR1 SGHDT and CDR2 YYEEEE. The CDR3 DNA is TGTGCCAGCAGCTTGGGAGGGGGGCGGAATCAGCCCCAGCATTTT. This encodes CASSLGGGRNQPQHF.

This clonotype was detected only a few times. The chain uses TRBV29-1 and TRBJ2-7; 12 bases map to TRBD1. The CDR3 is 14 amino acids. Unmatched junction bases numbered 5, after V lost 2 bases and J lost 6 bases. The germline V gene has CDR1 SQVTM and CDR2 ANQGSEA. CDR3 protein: CSVEPGQGAGEQYF. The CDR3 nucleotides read TGCAGCGTTGAACCGGGACAGGGGGCTGGCGAGCAGTACTTC.

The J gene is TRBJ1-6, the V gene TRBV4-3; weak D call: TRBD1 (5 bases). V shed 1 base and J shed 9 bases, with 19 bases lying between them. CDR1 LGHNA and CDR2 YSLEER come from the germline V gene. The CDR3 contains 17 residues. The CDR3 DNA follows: TGCGCCAGCAGCCAAGCCTGGGGGGGGGATCGGGGTTCACCCCTCCACTTT. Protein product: CASSQAWGGDRGSPLHF.

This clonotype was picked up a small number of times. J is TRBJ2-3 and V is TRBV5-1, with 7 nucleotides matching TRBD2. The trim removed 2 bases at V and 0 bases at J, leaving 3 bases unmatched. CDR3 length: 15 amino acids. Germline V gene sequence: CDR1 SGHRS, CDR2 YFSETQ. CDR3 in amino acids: CASSFGLVSTDTQYF. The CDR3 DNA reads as TGCGCCAGCAGCTTTGGACTAGTGAGCACAGATACGCAGTATTTT.

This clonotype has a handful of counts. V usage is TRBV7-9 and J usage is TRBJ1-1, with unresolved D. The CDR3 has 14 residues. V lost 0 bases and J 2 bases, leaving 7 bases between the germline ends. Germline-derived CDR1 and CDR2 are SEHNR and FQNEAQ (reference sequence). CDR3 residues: CASSLAAGNTEAFF. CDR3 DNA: TGTGCCAGCAGCTTAGCCGCTGGAAACACTGAAGCTTTCTTT.

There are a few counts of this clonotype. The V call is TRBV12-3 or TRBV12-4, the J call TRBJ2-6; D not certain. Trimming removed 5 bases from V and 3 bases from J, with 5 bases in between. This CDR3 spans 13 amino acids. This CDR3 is CASSNGGANVLTF. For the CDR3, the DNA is TGTGCCAGCAGTAATGGTGGGGCCAACGTCCTGACTTTC.

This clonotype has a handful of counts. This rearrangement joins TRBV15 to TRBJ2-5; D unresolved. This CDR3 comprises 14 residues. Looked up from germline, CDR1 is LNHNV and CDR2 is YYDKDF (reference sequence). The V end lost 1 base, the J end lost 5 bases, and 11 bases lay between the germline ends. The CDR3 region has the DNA TGTGCCACCAGCAGAGGTGCCCCTCCGGAGACCCAGTACTTC. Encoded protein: CATSRGAPPETQYF.

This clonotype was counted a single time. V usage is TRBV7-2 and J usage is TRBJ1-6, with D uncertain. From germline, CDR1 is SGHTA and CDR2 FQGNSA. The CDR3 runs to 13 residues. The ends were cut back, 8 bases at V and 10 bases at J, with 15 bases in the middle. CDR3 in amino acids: CASLRKGGSPLHF. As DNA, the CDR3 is TGTGCCAGCCTGAGAAAAGGTGGCTCACCCCTCCACTTT.

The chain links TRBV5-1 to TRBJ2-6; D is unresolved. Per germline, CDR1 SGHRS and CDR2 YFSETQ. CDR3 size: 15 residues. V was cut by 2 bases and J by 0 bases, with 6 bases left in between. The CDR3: CASSFRRSGANVLTF. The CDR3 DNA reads TGCGCCAGCAGCTTTAGGCGCTCTGGGGCCAACGTCCTGACTTTC.

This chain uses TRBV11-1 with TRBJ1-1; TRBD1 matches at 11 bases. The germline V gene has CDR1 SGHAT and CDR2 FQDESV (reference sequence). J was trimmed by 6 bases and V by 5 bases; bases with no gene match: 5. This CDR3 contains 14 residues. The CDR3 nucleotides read TGTGCCAGCAGCCCGCGGACAGGGGGCTCTGAAGCTTTCTTT. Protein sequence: CASSPRTGGSEAFF.

Here the CDR3 reads CASSLGSMAPYGGTF. The CDR3 coding sequence is TGTGCCAGCAGCTTGGGCTCAATGGCACCTTACGGTGGCACCTTC. The chain has TRBV5-5 and TRBJ1-2; no reliable D call. V lost 0 bases to trimming and J lost 13 bases, with 22 bases between them. CDR1 and CDR2 from the germline V gene are SGHKS and YYEKEE (reference sequence). There are 15 residues in the CDR3.

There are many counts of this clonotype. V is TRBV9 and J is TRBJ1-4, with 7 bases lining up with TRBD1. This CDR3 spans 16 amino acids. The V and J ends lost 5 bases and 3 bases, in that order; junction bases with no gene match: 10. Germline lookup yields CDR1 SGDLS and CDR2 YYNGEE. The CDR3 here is CASSDPGQAANEKLFF. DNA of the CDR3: TGTGCCAGCAGTGATCCTGGACAGGCAGCTAATGAAAAACTGTTTTTT.

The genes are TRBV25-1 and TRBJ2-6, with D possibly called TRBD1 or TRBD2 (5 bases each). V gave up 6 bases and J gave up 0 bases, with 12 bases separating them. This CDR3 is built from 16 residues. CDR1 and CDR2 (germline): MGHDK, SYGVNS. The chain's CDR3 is CASRAGTVSGANVLTF. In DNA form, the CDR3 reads TGTGCCAGCAGGGCCGGGACGGTCTCTGGGGCCAACGTCCTGACTTTC.

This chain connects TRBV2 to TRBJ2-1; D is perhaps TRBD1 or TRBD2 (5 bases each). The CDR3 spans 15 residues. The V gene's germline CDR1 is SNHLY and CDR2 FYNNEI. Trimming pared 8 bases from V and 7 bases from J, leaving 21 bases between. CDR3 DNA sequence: TGTGCCAGCGCCCCTAGAGGGGCTCCCTCGAATGAGCAGTTCTTC. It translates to CASAPRGAPSNEQFF.

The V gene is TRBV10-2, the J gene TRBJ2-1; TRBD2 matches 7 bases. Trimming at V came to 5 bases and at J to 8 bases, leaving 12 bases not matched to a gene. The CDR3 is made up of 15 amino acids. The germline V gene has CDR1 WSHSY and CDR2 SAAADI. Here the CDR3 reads CASSKASGPLDEQFF. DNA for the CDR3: TGCGCCAGCAGTAAGGCTAGCGGACCTCTGGATGAGCAGTTCTTC.

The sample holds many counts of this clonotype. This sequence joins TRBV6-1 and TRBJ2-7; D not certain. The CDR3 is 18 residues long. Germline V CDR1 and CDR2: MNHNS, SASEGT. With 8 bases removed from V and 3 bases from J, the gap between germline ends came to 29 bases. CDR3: CASAFWEPLPSNGYEQYF. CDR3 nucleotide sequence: TGTGCCAGCGCTTTTTGGGAACCTCTCCCCTCTAACGGCTACGAGCAGTACTTC.

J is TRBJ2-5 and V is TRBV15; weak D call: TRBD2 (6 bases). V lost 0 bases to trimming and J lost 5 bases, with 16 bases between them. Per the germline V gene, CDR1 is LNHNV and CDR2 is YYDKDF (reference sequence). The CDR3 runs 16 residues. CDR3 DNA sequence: TGTGCCACCAGCAGAGATATTGGAGGGGACGGGGAGACCCAGTACTTC. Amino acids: CATSRDIGGDGETQYF.

The CDR3 sequence: CSAREVAGFQETQYF. The CDR3 region has the DNA TGCAGTGCTAGAGAGGTAGCGGGGTTCCAAGAGACCCAGTACTTC. The gene calls are TRBV20-1 and TRBJ2-5; the match to TRBD2 covers 8 bases. From germline, CDR1 is DFQATT and CDR2 SNEGSKA (reference sequence). The CDR3 spans 15 residues. V dropped 0 bases and J dropped 1; count of bases not matched to a gene: 4.